This TCR beta chain was captured by sequencing in a study of regulatory T cells in long-lasting Graves disease (dated by TCRdb to about 2021). General notes on the study: Newly diagnosed Graves' disease patients had taken antithyroid drugs for less than 3 months. Peripheral blood TCR sequencing and RNA sequencing compared persistent Graves' disease patients with newly diagnosed Graves' disease patients. The study was registered as a clinical trial and conducted in China. A total of about 33 samples were covered by TCR sequencing, comprising around 13 persistent and some 20 newly diagnosed Graves' disease patients. What the study reported, not specific to this receptor: Peripheral blood alone was examined, since thyroid tissue, which constituted the primary lesion, could not be accessed. The small sample size was acknowledged by the authors as a limitation that may reduce accuracy. Persistent patients shared more public clonotypes among themselves (2,741) than newly diagnosed patients did (more than 950). Compared with newly diagnosed patients, patients with persistent Graves' disease had lower TCR Shannon entropy and fewer highly expanded clones, which suggests clonal expansion. Persistent disease showed preferential use of TRBV28, TRBJ1-2 and TRBJ2-5, whereas newly diagnosed disease favored TRBV20-1 and TRBJ2-1. Sequencing and analysis were limited to the TCR beta chain.

The junction carries 15 bases between V and J, which are trimmed by 5 bases and 5 bases respectively. The CDR3, from cysteine to phenylalanine, totals 14 residues. Kept here is only the CDR3 DNA, which spans 42 bases and is read in frame from base 1. The protocol used for the library was multiplex PCR. The sequencer listed for this sample is Illumina HiSeq 4000. TCR beta libraries were built with iRepertoire HTBI primers and Arm-PCR amplification of CDR3 regions. Before sequencing, the PCR products went through gel purification. Under the source paper's analysis protocol: Gene usage analysis of CDR3 amino acid clonotypes used the 55 to 65 TRBV and more than 13 TRBJ segments found across samples. Filtered high-quality paired reads were merged into contigs using COPE and FqMerger. BLAST was used to align contigs to IMGT TRBV, TRBD and TRBJ reference genes, and CDR3 was defined according to IMGT. Any clonotype with a frequency above 0.1% was counted as a highly expanded clone. Repertoire diversity was measured by Shannon entropy, and V-J evenness by the Gini coefficient. A clonotype was considered public if more than one individual shared it. The public sequencing data were trimmed at Q25 with fastp and processed into clonotypes with MiXCR by TCRdb, which kept only in-frame beta chains. When rows share a CDR3 protein, they turn into one entry using the most common DNA and genes. The V and J calls here are based on TCRdb, not the publication. Within this sample are 350,000 to 550,000 distinct CDR3 sequences, with 15% to 20% of them counted one time only. Clones ranked in the top ten supply about 23% of the sample.

This clonotype showed up many times. No antigen is known for it. No much larger clone is present one base from it, and per-base qualities are unavailable. Read against the paper, the sample's time point label means: newly diagnosed GD, antithyroid drugs for less than 3 months. For both TCR sequencing and RNA sequencing, RNA was extracted from PBMCs in TRIzol. The diagnosis of Graves' disease was made according to American Thyroid Association guidelines. Patients for the study were recruited at an endocrinology department in Xi'an, China. Each patient gave about 9.1 milliliters of peripheral blood, collected in an EDTA anticoagulant tube. Ficoll Paque Plus density gradient separation was used to isolate PBMCs, and no further T cell sorting was performed. RNA quality was checked with an Agilent 2100 Bioanalyzer and agarose gel, and concentration with a NanoDrop 2000. The same sample was also used in a study of T cells in Graves' hyperthyroidism and ophthalmopathy. The second study also describes: Stable Graves' hyperthyroidism was defined as no progression to ophthalmopathy during 18 months of follow-up. The hyperthyroidism patients were between 18 and 65 years old and newly diagnosed, with a disease duration of less than 2 months. Any patient with an uncontrolled infection, another autoimmune disease, pregnancy or lactation was excluded. Diagnoses relied on clinical symptoms, serum thyroxine and TRAb, thyroid ultrasound and orbital computed tomography. A first-round RT-PCR of the TCR CDR3 used the HTBI primer set with the Qiagen OneStep RT-PCR kit. Most expanded thyroid clonotypes (frequency above 0.001) were also found in blood, which suggests that blood repertoires may mirror thyroid immune responses. Ophthalmopathy was separated from stable hyperthyroidism by a 13 V-J signature model, with over 85% sensitivity and around 81% specificity obtained in cross-validation and 80%/75% obtained in testing. In validation, the model predicted progression to ophthalmopathy a median of about 5.9 months before onset, with roughly 68% sensitivity and roughly 72% specificity. To identify distinguishing TCR V-J signatures, a discovery cohort of around 100 patients was used, comprising 43 with Graves' ophthalmopathy and some 60 with stable Graves' hyperthyroidism. An independent validation cohort of some 18 hyperthyroidism patients and approximately 17 patients who later progressed to ophthalmopathy tested prospective prediction of ophthalmopathy. The approximately 90 discovery patients were randomly split 7:3 into training and test sets. Thyroid tissue and blood T-cell repertoires from more than 5 Graves' hyperthyroidism patients were also compared in the study. After blood sampling, hyperthyroidism patients were treated with methimazole at a starting dose of 30 mg daily, and ophthalmopathy patients were treated with high-dose intravenous methylprednisolone. Libraries were constructed in a second round of multiplex PCR, after which size selection and purification were performed. Sequencing of the libraries was done on an Illumina HiSeq2000 using paired-end 100 bp reads. SOAPnuke was used to process the raw data, throwing out any read that contained adapters or uncalled bases, had a mean Phred below 15, or lacked an exact constant-primer or identifier match. High-quality paired reads were merged using COPE v1.2.5, and each unique nucleotide sequence was defined as a clonotype. MiTCR v1.1 was used to align the clonotypes against IMGT TRBV, TRBD and TRBJ reference segments. Only V-J combinations with frequency above 0.0001, covering 99% to 99.2% of repertoires, were analysed. A TCS score was defined as the ratio of F50 (clonal expansion) to E x V (chaos), with BLOSUM62-based TCRdist applied between CDR3 peptides within each V-J. Welch's t-statistics and random forest reduced approximately 520 V-J features to 13, which were used in a naive Bayes classifier (R e1071). No statistical method was used to set the sample size in advance, and investigators knew the group allocation. The paper describes TCR Vbeta CDR3 sequencing of about 140 peripheral blood samples, made up of roughly 40 ophthalmopathy patients, 70 to 80 hyperthyroidism patients and 17 progressor patients.

Sequencing was performed on peripheral blood mononuclear cells (PBMCs), taken at new diagnosis, from a patient treated with antithyroid drugs. The TCR comes from a woman aged 18-29 years with Graves disease. Donor details come from another sample of the same person, matched by shared clones. The V and J genes are TRBV12-3 or TRBV12-4 and TRBJ1-1; no D gene can be assigned with confidence. The CDR3 corresponds to CASSRGILRTEAFF. The DNA reads as follows: TGTGCCAGCAGTAGAGGTATTCTGAGGACTGAAGCTTTCTTT.